The entry below describes one T cell receptor (beta chain). The trim removed 4 bases at V and 4 bases at J, leaving 8 bases unmatched. The CDR3 consists of 15 residues. CDR1 is MNHNS, CDR2 SASEGT, per germline. The data stem from a study of OX40 agonist ivuxolimab in advanced cancers. Whole-study context: Cohort: around 79% men, mean age about 60, aged about 23 to 80.

Data came from immunoSEQ multiplex PCR; TCRdb stores just in-frame clones and leaves some out. Here the sample spans about 76,000 clones, around 86% being singletons. This specimen was CD4+ or CD8+ T cells sorted from blood, taken in a trial of the OX40 agonist ivuxolimab. The receptor's source is an adult with an advanced solid tumor such as melanoma, head and neck, liver or kidney cancer. The chain recombines TRBV6-1 with TRBJ2-3, with 7 positions matching TRBD2. DNA for the CDR3: TGTGCCAGCAGTGTTGGGGGGACTATAGCAGATACGCAGTATTTT. Residues: CASSVGGTIADTQYF.